This record covers a single T cell receptor beta chain. Antigen: not known. Assay used: immunoSEQ multiplex PCR; TCRdb lists only in-frame clones, some missing. The data contain about 55,000 clones, 77% of them singletons. The V gene's germline CDR1 is SGDLS and CDR2 YYNGEE. The V and J ends lost 8 bases and 3 bases respectively, with 18 bases between them. This CDR3 contains 15 residues. The data are from a study of OX40 agonist ivuxolimab in advanced cancers. Study-level information: Patients assigned to dose escalation were diagnosed with hepatocellular carcinoma, melanoma, renal cell or head and neck cancer.

Notes on the study in general: At doses 0.1 to 3.0 mg/kg, CD4+ and CD8+ clones expanded.

The source was CD4+ or CD8+ T cells sorted from blood, collected in a trial of the OX40 agonist ivuxolimab. The source of this sequence is an adult with an advanced solid tumor such as melanoma, head and neck, liver or kidney cancer. The J gene is TRBJ1-5, the V gene TRBV9, with D possibly TRBD1 on 6 matching bases. DNA of the CDR3: TGTGCCAGGGGGAAGGGGGGAAGGCACAATCAGCCCCAGCATTTT. Amino acids: CARGKGGRHNQPQHF.